The 19 T cell receptor beta chains reported below all come from one sample, sequenced in a study of blood T cell dynamics during melanoma immunotherapy. Time point here: pre-treatment baseline. Here immunoSEQ multiplex PCR was the method, and the copy in TCRdb shows in-frame clones only, minus some. There are roughly 17,000 clones in the sample; 65% to 90% occur only once, and 7.6% lies in the top ten. The sample here was blood, taken from a patient treated with checkpoint blockade. These receptors were obtained from a human donor with melanoma.

Regarding this clone: Other nucleotide sequences in the sample specify the same CDR3. The chain is built from TRBV10-3 and TRBJ2-7; 11 bases align to TRBD1. The junction had 7 bases not matched to a gene; V was cut back by 0 bases and J by 3 bases. This CDR3 is 17 amino acids long. In germline, CDR1 is ENHRY, CDR2 SYGVKD. DNA of the CDR3: TGTGCCATCAGTGAGTCCGGAACCGGGACAGGGGGCTACGAGCAGTACTTC. Its translation is CAISESGTGTGGYEQYF.

This clone was found a few times. The chain employs TRBV28 and TRBJ1-5, with TRBD1 matching 9 bases. Germline trimming cut 6 bases from V and 6 bases from J; bases unmatched to any gene: 12. Per germline, CDR1 MDHEN and CDR2 SYDVKM. CDR3 length: 16 residues. The DNA for the CDR3 is TGTGCCAGCAGGTATGGACAGGGGTCGGTTCTTCAGCCCCAGCATTTT. The encoded protein is CASRYGQGSVLQPQHF.

The CDR3 DNA reads TGTGCCAGCAGCCCAGGGGTGATAGCACAAGAGACCCAGTACTTC. This translates into CASSPGVIAQETQYF. The rearrangement uses TRBV5-6 and TRBJ2-5, with D perhaps matching TRBD1 (6 bases). Trimming pared 4 bases from V and 2 bases from J, leaving 15 bases between. This CDR3 region has 15 residues. Germline CDR1 SGHDT, CDR2 YYEEEE.

The rearrangement links TRBV6-5 to TRBJ1-1; D not certain. Trimming took 6 bases from V and 2 from J, leaving 13 bases between them. This CDR3 contains 14 residues. Germline CDR1 reads MNHEY; CDR2 reads SVGAGI. CDR3 in amino acids: CASRQMNSNTEAFF. The CDR3, as DNA: TGTGCCAGCAGACAGATGAATAGTAACACTGAAGCTTTCTTT.

The chain recombines TRBV6-4 with TRBJ2-2; D is possibly TRBD2 (5 bases). The CDR3 loop spans 13 amino acids. Trimming shortened V by 2 bases and J by 5 bases, and 6 bases separated the two germline ends. Germline values: CDR1 MRHNA, CDR2 SNTAGT. CDR3 sequence reads: CASSDGETGELFF. CDR3 coding DNA: TGTGCCAGCAGTGACGGGGAGACCGGGGAGCTGTTTTTT.

This sequence joins TRBV10-3 and TRBJ2-7, with TRBD1 as a possible D gene (5 bases). The CDR3 sequence is 14 residues long. Trimming removed 6 bases from V and 7 bases from J, with 19 bases in between. Per germline, CDR1 ENHRY and CDR2 SYGVKD. CDR3 bases: TGTGCCATCAGAGACGGCGGTGGGGCGGAAGAGCAGTACTTC. It yields the protein CAIRDGGGAEEQYF.

Only a few counts were recorded for this clone. V is TRBV9 and J is TRBJ2-7; TRBD2 aligns across 12 bases. Germline-derived CDR1 and CDR2 are SGDLS and YYNGEE. The CDR3 spans 15 residues. The trim removed 0 bases at V and 2 bases at J, leaving 0 bases unmatched. The CDR3 region has the DNA TGTGCCAGCAGCGTAGGACTAGCGGGAGCCTACGAGCAGTACTTC. It is translated as CASSVGLAGAYEQYF.

This clone was observed a few times. This rearrangement joins TRBV6-5 to TRBJ1-1; 12 bases match TRBD1. This CDR3 is built from 15 residues. Germline CDR1 and CDR2: MNHEY and SVGAGI. The V segment lost 6 bases and the J segment 4 bases; nucleotides outside the gene matches: 6. CDR3 nucleotide sequence: TGTGCCAGCAGGGGACAGGGGGCGGGGGGCACTGAAGCTTTCTTT. Protein sequence: CASRGQGAGGTEAFF.

V usage is TRBV5-6 and J usage is TRBJ2-5; 8 bases map to TRBD1. The CDR3 is made up of 14 amino acids. Germline trimming cut 2 bases from V and 11 bases from J; bases unmatched to any gene: 11. Germline CDR1 SGHDT, CDR2 YYEEEE. The CDR3 DNA sequence: TGTGCCAGCAGCTTACTGGACAGGGATTGGGAGCAGTACTTC. It is translated as CASSLLDRDWEQYF.

V gene TRBV7-9 combines with J gene TRBJ2-7; possible D gene TRBD2, 6 bases. CDR1 SEHNR and CDR2 FQNEAQ come from the germline V gene (reference sequence). This CDR3 spans 14 amino acids. With 0 bases removed from V and 3 bases from J, the gap between germline ends came to 9 bases. As DNA, the CDR3 is TGTGCCAGCAGCTTAGCGGGGGGTGGCTACGAGCAGTACTTC. Translating gives CASSLAGGGYEQYF.

The CDR3 DNA reads TGTGCCTGGAGTAATCCCGTGGGGGGAGGAGGCTACACCTTC. This gives the protein CAWSNPVGGGGYTF. The chain uses TRBV30 and TRBJ1-2; perhaps TRBD1 as D (5 bases). Germline V lookup: CDR1 GTSNPN, CDR2 SVGIG (reference sequence). The V end lost 2 bases, the J end lost 8 bases, and 18 bases lay between the germline ends. CDR3 length equals 14 residues.

This clone was counted a single time. This chain connects TRBV6-1 to TRBJ1-4; TRBD1 agrees at 7 bases. Trimming removed 10 bases from V and 1 base from J; junction bases left unmatched: 6. The CDR3 is made up of 14 amino acids. Germline CDR1 reads MNHNS; CDR2 reads SASEGT. CDR3 coding DNA: TGTGCCATTAATCCAGGGGGAACTAATGAAAAACTGTTTTTT. Its translation is CAINPGGTNEKLFF.

This clone appeared a few times. The chain recombines TRBV7-2 with TRBJ2-7, with 8 bases lining up with TRBD2. The J segment lost 4 bases and the V segment lost 3 bases, leaving 11 bases of the junction unmatched. Germline CDR1 SGHTA, CDR2 FQGNSA. CDR3 length: 16 residues. The CDR3 region is CASSFGSGGAFYEQYF. The CDR3 DNA sequence: TGTGCCAGCAGCTTTGGCAGCGGGGGAGCTTTTTACGAGCAGTACTTC.

The chain uses TRBV28 and TRBJ2-7, with D tentatively TRBD1 (7 bases). The CDR3 contains 19 residues. The germline V and J ends were trimmed by 5 bases and 3 bases, with 29 bases remaining between them. Germline V gene sequence: CDR1 MDHEN, CDR2 SYDVKM. The CDR3 region has the DNA TGTGCCAGCAGTCTAGGTCGGAGGGGGCGCTCTATTGACTACTACGAGCAGTACTTC. Translated: CASSLGRRGRSIDYYEQYF.

The chain links TRBV4-3 to TRBJ2-7; 8 bases are shared with TRBD1. J gave up 0 bases and V 4 bases, and 5 bases lay outside the gene matches. The V gene's germline CDR1 is LGHNA and CDR2 YSLEER. This CDR3 is 15 amino acids long. CDR3 loop: CASSPGQGSSYEQYF. In nucleotides, the CDR3 is TGCGCCAGCAGCCCTGGACAGGGAAGCTCCTACGAGCAGTACTTC.

The chain links TRBV5-1 to TRBJ2-3, with TRBD2 as a possible D gene (6 bases). The V gene's germline CDR1 is SGHRS and CDR2 YFSETQ. The CDR3 contains 14 residues. Trimming removed 4 bases from V and 3 bases from J, with 12 bases in between. The DNA for the CDR3 is TGCGCCAGCAGCCCCGGGGGTAAGACAGATACGCAGTATTTT. It codes for CASSPGGKTDTQYF. The whole variable domain, remainder taken from reference TRBV5-1 and TRBJ2-3, is KAGVTQTPRYLIKTRGQQVTLSCSPISGHRSVSWYQQTPGQGLQFLFEYFSETQRNKGNFPGRFSGRQFSNSRSEMNVSTLELGDSALYLCASSPGGKTDTQYFGPGTRLTVL.

The CDR3 nucleotides read TGCAGTGCCCCAGGGTTCAATGAGCAGTTCTTC. It translates to CSAPGFNEQFF. The V call is TRBV20-1, the J call TRBJ2-1; a possible D gene is TRBD1 (5 bases). The germline V and J ends were trimmed by 6 bases and 6 bases, with 9 bases remaining between them. There are 11 residues in the CDR3. The germline gives CDR1 DFQATT, CDR2 SNEGSKA (reference sequence).

This chain links TRBV6-1 with TRBJ2-7; D possibly corresponds to TRBD1 (6 bases). This CDR3 has 16 amino acids. Germline lookup yields CDR1 MNHNS and CDR2 SASEGT. Trimming stripped 4 bases from V and 6 bases from J, with 22 bases between. CDR3 bases: TGTGCCAGCAGTGGAACCGGGACACCTGCCTTCGGCGAGCAGTACTTC. Its protein is CASSGTGTPAFGEQYF.

The chain employs TRBV5-8 and TRBJ2-5; 7 bases agree with TRBD1. The CDR3 extends over 15 amino acids. From germline, CDR1 is SGHTS and CDR2 YDEGEE. After removal of 1 base from V and 2 bases from J, the junction contained 5 bases not matched to a gene. The DNA for the CDR3 is TGTGCCAGCAGCTTGTACCGACAGGGTCAAGAGACCCAGTACTTC. Its protein is CASSLYRQGQETQYF. The whole variable domain, filled in from reference TRBV5-8 and TRBJ2-5, reads EAGVTQSPTHLIKTRGQQATLRCSPISGHTSVYWYQQALGLGLQFLLWYDEGEERNRGNFPPRFSGRQFPNYSSELNVNALELEDSALYLCASSLYRQGQETQYFGPGTRLLVL.